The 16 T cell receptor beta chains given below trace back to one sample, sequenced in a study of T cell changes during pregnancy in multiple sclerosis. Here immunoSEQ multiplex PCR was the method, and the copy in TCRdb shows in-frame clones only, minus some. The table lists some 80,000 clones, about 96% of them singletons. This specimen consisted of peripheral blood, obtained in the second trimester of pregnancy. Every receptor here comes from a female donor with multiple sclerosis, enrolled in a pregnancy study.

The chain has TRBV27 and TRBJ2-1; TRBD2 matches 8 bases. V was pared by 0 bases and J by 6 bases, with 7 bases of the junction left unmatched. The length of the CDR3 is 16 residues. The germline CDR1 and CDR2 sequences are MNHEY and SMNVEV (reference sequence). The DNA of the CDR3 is TGTGCCAGCAGTTTATCAGCACTAGCGGTGTTCAATGAGCAGTTCTTC. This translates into CASSLSALAVFNEQFF.

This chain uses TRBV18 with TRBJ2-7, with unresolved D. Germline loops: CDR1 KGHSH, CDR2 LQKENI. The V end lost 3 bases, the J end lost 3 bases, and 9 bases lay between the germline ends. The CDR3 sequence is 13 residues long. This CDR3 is CASSPAENYEQYF. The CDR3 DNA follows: TGTGCCAGCTCACCGGCAGAAAACTACGAGCAGTACTTC.

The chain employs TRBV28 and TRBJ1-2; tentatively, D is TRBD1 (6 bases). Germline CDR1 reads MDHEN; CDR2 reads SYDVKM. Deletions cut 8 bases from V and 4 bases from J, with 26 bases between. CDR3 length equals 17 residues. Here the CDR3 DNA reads TGTGCCAGCGCCCCCGCAGGGGCCCCCCTTATTACCTATGGCTACACCTTC. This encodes CASAPAGAPLITYGYTF.

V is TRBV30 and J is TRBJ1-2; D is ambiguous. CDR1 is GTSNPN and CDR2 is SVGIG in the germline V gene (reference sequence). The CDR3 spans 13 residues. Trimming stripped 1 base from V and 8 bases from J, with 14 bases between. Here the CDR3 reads CAWSASGLGGYTF. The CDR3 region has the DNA TGTGCCTGGAGTGCATCAGGACTAGGGGGCTACACCTTC. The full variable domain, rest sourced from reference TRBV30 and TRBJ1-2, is SQTIHQWPATLVQPVGSPLSLECTVEGTSNPNLYWYRQAAGRGLQLLFYSVGIGQISSEVPQNLSASRPQDRQFILSSKKLLLSDSGFYLCAWSASGLGGYTFGSGTRLTVV.

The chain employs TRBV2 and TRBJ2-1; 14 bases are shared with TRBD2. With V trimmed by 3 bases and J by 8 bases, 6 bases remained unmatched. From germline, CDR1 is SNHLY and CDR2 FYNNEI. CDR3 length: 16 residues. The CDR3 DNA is TGTGCCAGCAGTGACTCCGGACTAGCGGGAGGTGATGAGCAGTTCTTC. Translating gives CASSDSGLAGGDEQFF.

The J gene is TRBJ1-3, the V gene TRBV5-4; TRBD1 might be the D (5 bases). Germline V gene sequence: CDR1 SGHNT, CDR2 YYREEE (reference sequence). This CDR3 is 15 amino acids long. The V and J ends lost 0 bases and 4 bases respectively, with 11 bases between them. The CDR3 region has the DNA TGTGCCAGCAGCTTGGGGGGCGGGAGAGGAAACACCATATATTTT. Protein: CASSLGGGRGNTIYF.

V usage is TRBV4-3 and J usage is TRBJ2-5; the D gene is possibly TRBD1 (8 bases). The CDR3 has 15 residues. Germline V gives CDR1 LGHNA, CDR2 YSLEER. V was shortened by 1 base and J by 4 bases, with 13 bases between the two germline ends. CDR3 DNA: TGCGCCAGCAGCCAAGGACAGGGGAGGGTAGAGACCCAGTACTTC. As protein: CASSQGQGRVETQYF.

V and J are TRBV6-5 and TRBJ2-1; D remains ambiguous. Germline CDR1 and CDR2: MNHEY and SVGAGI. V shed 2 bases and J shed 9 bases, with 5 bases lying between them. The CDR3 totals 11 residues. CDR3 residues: CASSYQFEQFF. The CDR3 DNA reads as TGTGCCAGCAGTTACCAGTTTGAGCAGTTCTTC.

The CDR3 is CASSITAFSGNTIYF. The CDR3 DNA reads as TGTGCCAGTAGTATCACAGCCTTCTCTGGAAACACCATATATTTT. The chain combines TRBV19 with TRBJ1-3; D is ambiguous. Germline loops: CDR1 LNHDA, CDR2 SQIVND (reference sequence). The V and J ends lost 3 bases and 0 bases respectively, with 9 bases between them. The CDR3 spans 15 residues.

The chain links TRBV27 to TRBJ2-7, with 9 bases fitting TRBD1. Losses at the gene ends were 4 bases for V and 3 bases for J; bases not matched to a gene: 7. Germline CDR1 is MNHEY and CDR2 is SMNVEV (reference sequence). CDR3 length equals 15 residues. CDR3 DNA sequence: TGTGCCAGCAGTTCGGGGACAGGGCATTTCTACGAGCAGTACTTC. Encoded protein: CASSSGTGHFYEQYF.

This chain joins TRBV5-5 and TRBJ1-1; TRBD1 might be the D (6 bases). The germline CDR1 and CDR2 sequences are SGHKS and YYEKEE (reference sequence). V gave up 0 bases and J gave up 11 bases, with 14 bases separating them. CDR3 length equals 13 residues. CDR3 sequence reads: CASSLAVAGEAFF. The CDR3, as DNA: TGTGCCAGCAGCTTGGCCGTGGCAGGGGAGGCTTTCTTT.

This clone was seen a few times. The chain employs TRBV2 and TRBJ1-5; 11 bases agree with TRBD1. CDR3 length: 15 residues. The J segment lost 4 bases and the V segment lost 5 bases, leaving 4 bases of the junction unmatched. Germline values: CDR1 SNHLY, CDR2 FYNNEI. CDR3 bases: TGTGCCAGCAGTAAAGGGACAGGGGGAAATCAGCCCCAGCATTTT. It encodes CASSKGTGGNQPQHF.

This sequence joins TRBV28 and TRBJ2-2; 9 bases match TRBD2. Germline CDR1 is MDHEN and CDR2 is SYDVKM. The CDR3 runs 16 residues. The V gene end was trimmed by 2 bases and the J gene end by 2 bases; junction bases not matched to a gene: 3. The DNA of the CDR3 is TGTGCCAGCAGTTTAATAGGGACTAGCAACACCGGGGAGCTGTTTTTT. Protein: CASSLIGTSNTGELFF.

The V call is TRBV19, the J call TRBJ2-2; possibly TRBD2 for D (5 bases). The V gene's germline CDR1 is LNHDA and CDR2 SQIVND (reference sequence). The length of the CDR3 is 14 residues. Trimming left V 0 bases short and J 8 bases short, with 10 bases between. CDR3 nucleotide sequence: TGTGCCAGTAGTATAGATCGCGGGCGGGGGGAGCTGTTTTTT. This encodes CASSIDRGRGELFF.

DNA for the CDR3: TGTGCCAGCAGCTTGGGTAGTCAAGAGACCCAGTACTTC. It yields the protein CASSLGSQETQYF. The chain uses TRBV5-6 and TRBJ2-5; D is unresolved. V lost 0 bases to trimming and J lost 2 bases, with 5 bases between them. Germline V CDR1 and CDR2: SGHDT, YYEEEE. This CDR3 is built from 13 residues.

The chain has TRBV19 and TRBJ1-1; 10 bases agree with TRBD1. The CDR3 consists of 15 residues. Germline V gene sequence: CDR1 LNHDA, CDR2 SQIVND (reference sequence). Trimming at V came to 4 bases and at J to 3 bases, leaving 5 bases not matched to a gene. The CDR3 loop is CASSTRTGGYTEAFF. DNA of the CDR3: TGTGCCAGTAGTACTCGGACAGGGGGATACACTGAAGCTTTCTTT.